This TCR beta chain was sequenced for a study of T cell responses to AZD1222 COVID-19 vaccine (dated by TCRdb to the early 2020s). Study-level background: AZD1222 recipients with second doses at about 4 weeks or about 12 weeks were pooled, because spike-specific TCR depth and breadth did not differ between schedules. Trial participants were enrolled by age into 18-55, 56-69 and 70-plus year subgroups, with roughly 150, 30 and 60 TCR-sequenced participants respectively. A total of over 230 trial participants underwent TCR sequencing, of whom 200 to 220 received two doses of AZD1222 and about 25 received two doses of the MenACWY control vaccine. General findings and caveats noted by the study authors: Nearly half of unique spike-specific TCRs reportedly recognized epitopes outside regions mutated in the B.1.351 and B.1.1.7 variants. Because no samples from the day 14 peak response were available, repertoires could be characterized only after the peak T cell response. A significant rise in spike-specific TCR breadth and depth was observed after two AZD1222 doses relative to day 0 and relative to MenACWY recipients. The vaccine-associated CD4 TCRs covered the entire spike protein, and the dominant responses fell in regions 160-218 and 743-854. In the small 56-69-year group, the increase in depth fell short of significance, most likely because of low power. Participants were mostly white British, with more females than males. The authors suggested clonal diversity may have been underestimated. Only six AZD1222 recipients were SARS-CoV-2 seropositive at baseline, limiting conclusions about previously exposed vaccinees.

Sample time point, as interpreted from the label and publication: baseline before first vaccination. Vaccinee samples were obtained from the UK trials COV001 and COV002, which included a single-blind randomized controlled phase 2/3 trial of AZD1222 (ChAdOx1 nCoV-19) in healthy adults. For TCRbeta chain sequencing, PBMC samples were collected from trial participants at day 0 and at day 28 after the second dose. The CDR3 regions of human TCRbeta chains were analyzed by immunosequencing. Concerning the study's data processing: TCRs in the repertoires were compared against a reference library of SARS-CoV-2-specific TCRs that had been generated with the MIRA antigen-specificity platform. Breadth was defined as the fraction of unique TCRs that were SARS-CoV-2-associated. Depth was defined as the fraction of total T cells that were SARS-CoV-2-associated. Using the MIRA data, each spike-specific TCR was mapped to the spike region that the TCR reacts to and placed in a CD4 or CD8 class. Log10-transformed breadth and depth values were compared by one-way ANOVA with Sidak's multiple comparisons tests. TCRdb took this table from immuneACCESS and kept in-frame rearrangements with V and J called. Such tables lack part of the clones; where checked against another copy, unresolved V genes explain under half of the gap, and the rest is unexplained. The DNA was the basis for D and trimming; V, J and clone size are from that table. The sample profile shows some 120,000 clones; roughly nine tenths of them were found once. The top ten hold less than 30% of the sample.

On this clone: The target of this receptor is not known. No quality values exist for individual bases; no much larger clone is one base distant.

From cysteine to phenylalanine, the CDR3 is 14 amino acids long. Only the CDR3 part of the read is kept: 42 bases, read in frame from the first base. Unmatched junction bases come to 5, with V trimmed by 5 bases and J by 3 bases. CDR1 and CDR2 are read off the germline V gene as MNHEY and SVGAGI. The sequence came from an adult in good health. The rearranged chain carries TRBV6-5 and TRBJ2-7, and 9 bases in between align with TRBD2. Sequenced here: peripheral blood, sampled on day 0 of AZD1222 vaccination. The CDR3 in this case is CASSPVAGVYEQYF. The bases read TGTGCCAGCAGTCCCGTAGCGGGAGTCTACGAGCAGTACTTC.